Presented here are 17 T cell receptor beta chains from one specimen sequenced in a study of cytomegalovirus exposure and HLA in healthy donors. Vbeta (60) and Jbeta (13) primers were used in the PCR. Generated by immunoSEQ multiplex PCR, the TCRdb table keeps only in-frame clones and is missing some. Of roughly 170,000 clones in the sample, around 84% were seen once. The sequencing input was PBMCs. The receptor set was obtained from a girl aged 2-15 years in good health and CMV-seropositive.

This chain links TRBV19 with TRBJ2-1; 8 bases align to TRBD2. The CDR3 is made up of 15 amino acids. Looked up from germline, CDR1 is LNHDA and CDR2 is SQIVND (reference sequence). The V gene end was trimmed by 5 bases and the J gene end by 4 bases; junction bases not matched to a gene: 7. This chain's CDR3 is CASSLGLARYNEQFF. The CDR3 region has the DNA TGTGCCAGTAGTCTAGGACTAGCTAGGTACAATGAGCAGTTCTTC. Complete variable domain (other parts from reference TRBV19 and TRBJ2-1): DGGITQSPKYLFRKEGQNVTLSCEQNLNHDAMYWYRQDPGQGLRLIYYSQIVNDFQKGDIAEGYSVSREKKESFPLTVTSAQKNPTAFYLCASSLGLARYNEQFFGPGTRLTVL.

This sequence joins TRBV30 and TRBJ1-2; tentatively, D is TRBD1 (5 bases). There are 15 residues in the CDR3. Between the trimmed V and J ends, which lost 1 base and 0 bases, there was a span of 12 bases. Germline CDR1 and CDR2: GTSNPN and SVGIG (reference sequence). Here the CDR3 DNA reads TGTGCCTGGAGTGATAGGGGCTCCGCTAACTATGGCTACACCTTC. It is translated as CAWSDRGSANYGYTF.

The V gene is TRBV7-9, the J gene TRBJ2-6; D perhaps matches TRBD1 (5 bases). The ends were cut back, 7 bases at V and 4 bases at J, with 23 bases in the middle. This CDR3 contains 18 residues. Per the germline V gene, CDR1 is SEHNR and CDR2 is FQNEAQ (reference sequence). CDR3 in DNA: TGTGCCAGCACCAGGACACGGACCTTGGTATTAGGGGCCAACGTCCTGACTTTC. Protein product: CASTRTRTLVLGANVLTF.

Only a few counts were recorded for this clone. The gene calls are TRBV6-1 and TRBJ1-5, with D perhaps TRBD1 (5 bases). The CDR3 runs to 12 residues. Germline CDR1 reads MNHNS; CDR2 reads SASEGT. Trimming took off 11 bases at V and 3 bases at J, with 11 bases between the two ends. The CDR3 is CASRQYNQPQHF. The CDR3 region has the DNA TGTGCCTCCCGACAGTACAATCAGCCCCAGCATTTT.

The chain joins TRBV5-1 to TRBJ2-3; the match to TRBD1 covers 12 bases. Germline lookup yields CDR1 SGHRS and CDR2 YFSETQ. The trim removed 5 bases at V and 5 bases at J, leaving 3 bases unmatched. The CDR3 consists of 14 residues. CDR3 region: CASRGTGGEDTQYF. The CDR3 DNA follows: TGCGCCAGCAGGGGGACAGGGGGCGAAGATACGCAGTATTTT.

Only a few counts were recorded for this clone. This chain uses TRBV5-6 with TRBJ2-2, with D perhaps TRBD2 (6 bases). Per germline, CDR1 SGHDT and CDR2 YYEEEE. Trimming pared 5 bases from V and 6 bases from J, leaving 11 bases between. This CDR3 contains 13 residues. CDR3 region: CASSLTSPGELFF. As DNA, the CDR3 is TGTGCCAGCAGTTTGACTAGTCCCGGGGAGCTGTTTTTT.

The chain joins TRBV5-1 to TRBJ1-2; possibly TRBD1 for D (6 bases). The CDR3 has 14 residues. V was shortened by 4 bases and J by 6 bases, with 16 bases between the two germline ends. Germline CDR1 reads SGHRS; CDR2 reads YFSETQ. The CDR3 DNA sequence: TGCGCCAGCAGCCAAGCCACAGGGTTCGATGGCTACACCTTC. Encoded protein: CASSQATGFDGYTF.

The chain carries TRBV5-8 and TRBJ1-1; TRBD1 matches 10 bases. With 6 bases clipped from V and 5 bases from J, the junction kept 13 bases outside the gene matches. CDR3 length equals 16 residues. CDR1 is SGHTS, CDR2 YDEGEE, per germline. CDR3 DNA: TGTGCCAGCACCAAGAGGGTTGGACAGGGGGAAACTGAAGCTTTCTTT. This gives the protein CASTKRVGQGETEAFF.

The chain uses TRBV28 and TRBJ1-2, with TRBD1 as a possible D gene (5 bases). Germline V gene lookup returns CDR1 MDHEN and CDR2 SYDVKM. This CDR3 comprises 11 residues. Trimming took off 6 bases at V and 8 bases at J, with 10 bases between the two ends. CDR3 loop: CASSSGYGYTF. The CDR3 bases are TGTGCCAGCAGCTCAGGGTACGGCTACACCTTC.

V usage is TRBV6-4 and J usage is TRBJ2-3, with D possibly TRBD2 on 6 matching bases. This CDR3 has 15 residues. The germline gives CDR1 MRHNA, CDR2 SNTAGT. Trimming left V 0 bases short and J 6 bases short, with 13 bases between. CDR3 DNA sequence: TGTGCCAGCAGTGACTCGAAACTAGCAGCGGATACGCAGTATTTT. As protein: CASSDSKLAADTQYF.

The gene calls are TRBV28 and TRBJ1-1, with a weak D call TRBD1 (6 bases). Trimming removed 6 bases at V and 4 bases at J, with 15 bases between. Germline assignment: CDR1 MDHEN and CDR2 SYDVKM. The CDR3 runs to 14 residues. The CDR3 DNA follows: TGTGCCAGCAGACGAACAGGGATTGGCACTGAAGCTTTCTTT. Encoded protein: CASRRTGIGTEAFF. The entire variable domain, with the rest obtained from reference TRBV28 and TRBJ1-1, is as follows: DVKVTQSSRYLVKRTGEKVFLECVQDMDHENMFWYRQDPGLGLRLIYFSYDVKMKEKGDIPEGYSVSREKKERFSLILESASTNQTSMYLCASRRTGIGTEAFFGQGTRLTVV.

V gene TRBV5-4 combines with J gene TRBJ2-4; 11 bases align to TRBD2. The length of the CDR3 is 17 residues. Germline V gene sequence: CDR1 SGHNT, CDR2 YYREEE (reference sequence). Germline trimming cut 3 bases from V and 4 bases from J; bases unmatched to any gene: 9. CDR3 in DNA: TGTGCCAGCAGCTCGCTTCAGACTAGCGGGGTTAAAAACATTCAGTACTTC. This translates into CASSSLQTSGVKNIQYF.

This rearrangement joins TRBV28 to TRBJ2-5; D is perhaps TRBD1 (6 bases). Germline assignment: CDR1 MDHEN and CDR2 SYDVKM. This CDR3 has 15 amino acids. V lost 3 bases and J lost 3, with 14 bases in between. The CDR3 protein is CASSLYQGMKETQYF. The DNA for the CDR3 is TGTGCCAGCAGTTTGTACCAGGGGATGAAAGAGACCCAGTACTTC.

DNA of the CDR3: TGTGCTAGTGGTTTGGTACCGGGGCGTCGGACAGGGGGCGTCTTGGAGTATGGCTACACCTTC. Its protein product is CASGLVPGRRTGGVLEYGYTF. The chain carries TRBV12-5 and TRBJ1-2, with 11 bases matching TRBD1. CDR1 LGHNT and CDR2 FRNRAP come from the germline V gene. This CDR3 region has 21 residues. V lost 0 bases to trimming and J lost 5 bases; unmatched junction nucleotides: 20.

This rearrangement joins TRBV2 to TRBJ1-1; unclear D gene. CDR1 and CDR2 (germline): SNHLY, FYNNEI. This CDR3 spans 15 amino acids. With 7 bases removed from V and 2 bases from J, the gap between germline ends came to 17 bases. The CDR3 bases are TGTGCCAGCATACGTGGGCCCTCGCGTAACACTGAAGCTTTCTTT. It is translated as CASIRGPSRNTEAFF.

CDR3 sequence: CAWSEVTNTEAFF. CDR3 bases: TGTGCCTGGAGTGAAGTTACTAACACTGAAGCTTTCTTT. J is TRBJ1-1 and V is TRBV30; D is unclear. V lost 1 base and J lost 2, with 8 bases in between. The CDR3 extends over 13 amino acids. CDR1 GTSNPN and CDR2 SVGIG come from the germline V gene (reference sequence).

V and J are TRBV7-2 and TRBJ2-5, with 10 bases matching TRBD2. This CDR3 region has 14 residues. Germline CDR1 and CDR2: SGHTA and FQGNSA. V lost 4 bases, J lost 4 bases, and 3 bases stayed unmatched. CDR3 DNA sequence: TGTGCCAGCAGCTCTGGACTAGCGGCAGAGACCCAGTACTTC. This encodes CASSSGLAAETQYF.